The source of this T cell receptor (beta chain) is a study of T cells in Graves' hyperthyroidism and ophthalmopathy. About the study: Peripheral blood was taken when the disease was first diagnosed, before any treatment began.

Ophthalmopathy patients showed a Clinical Activity Score of at least 3, NOSPECS grade of at least 4 and duration under 3 months. Every diagnosis used clinical symptoms, serum thyroxine and TRAb, thyroid ultrasound and orbital computed tomography. V was pared by 10 bases and J by 5 bases, with 12 bases between. Germline assignment: CDR1 ENHRY and CDR2 SYGVKD. The CDR3 consists of 11 residues. The table lists this clonotype with many counts. Its antigen is as yet unknown. RNA transcripts were the template for amplifying TCR beta CDR3 regions. First-round RT-PCR of the TCR CDR3 relied on the HTBI primer set. Each CDR3 protein gets one entry after TCRdb re-called the multiplex PCR reads with MiXCR. The sample lists hundreds of thousands of distinct CDR3 sequences, just under 20% occurring once. Study-level points and caveats: Most expanded thyroid clonotypes above 0.001 recurred in blood.

This sequence joins TRBV10-3 and TRBJ2-7; D remains unclear. The clonotype was recovered from a man aged 35-49 years with Graves' ophthalmopathy. Sequencing was performed on blood. DNA of the CDR3: TGTGCCACCTCGGAGTTCCACGAGCAGTACTTC. Its protein is CATSEFHEQYF.